Included here is one T cell receptor (beta chain) sequence, with context. Its antigen remains unidentified. The TCRbeta library was prepared with unique molecular identifiers. From the PCR reads, TCRdb called clonotypes with MiXCR, one entry per CDR3 protein. In the table there are more than 400,000 distinct CDR3 sequences, 43% of which are singletons. This entry comes from a study of T-cell reconstitution after alpha-beta-depleted transplantation in children. Findings and caveats of the study: The study reportedly traced alpha-beta T cells about two months after transplant to several hundred expanded graft clones. For some patients, TCRbeta diversity was high at day 60 because of recipient T cells and thymic progenitors that survived. One year post-transplant, T-cell counts and diversity were largely derived from T cells produced anew.

This CDR3 spans 15 amino acids. Germline V lookup: CDR1 SGHAT, CDR2 FQNNGV. Trimming cost V 5 bases and J 9 bases, with 20 bases left between them. The genes are TRBV11-2 and TRBJ2-1, with D perhaps matching TRBD2 (5 bases). The TCR was taken from a girl aged 2 to 9 with aplastic anemia, due to receive a stem cell transplant. Source: PBMCs, taken before TCRalphabeta/CD19-depleted stem cell transplant. This chain's CDR3 is CASSPTLLTRFEQFF. CDR3 bases: TGTGCCAGCAGCCCAACTTTACTAACTAGATTTGAGCAGTTCTTC.